Sequencing of this T cell receptor (beta chain) was carried out in a study of cytomegalovirus exposure and HLA in healthy donors. Study outcomes and limitations: Most subjects' HLA-A and HLA-B alleles were reportedly predicted from TCR beta sequences. CMV serostatus was the sole immune exposure data available.

CDR3 size: 17 residues. The junction had 8 bases not matched to a gene; V was cut back by 3 bases and J by 3 bases. The V gene's germline CDR1 is LNHDA and CDR2 SQIVND (reference sequence). A multiplex PCR was run with 60 Vbeta primers and 13 Jbeta primers. Authors' analysis steps: Later reanalysis found tens of millions of unique TCR beta chains, approximately 11 million of them shared. Here immunoSEQ multiplex PCR was the method, and the copy in TCRdb shows in-frame clones only, minus some. Clonal size and the V and J genes are those of that table, whereas D and trimming came from the DNA. In the table there are around 170,000 clones, about 81% of which are singletons. A note on this clone: The target antigen is unknown.

This receptor was obtained from a woman aged 18-29 years in good health and CMV-seronegative. V gene TRBV19 combines with J gene TRBJ1-5; 10 bases agree with TRBD1. Input material: PBMCs. The chain's CDR3 is CASSIRGGTGDNQPQHF. The CDR3, as DNA: TGTGCCAGTAGTATCAGAGGGGGGACAGGGGACAATCAGCCCCAGCATTTT.